These T cell receptor beta chains were read from a single sample in a study of T-cell reconstitution after alpha-beta-depleted transplantation in children. MiXCR was run by TCRdb on the PCR reads, yielding one entry per CDR3 protein. The profile covers hundreds of thousands of distinct CDR3 sequences, with around 23% appearing a single time and less than 15% taken by the ten largest. The specimen comprised PBMCs, mostly from graft donor cells, sampled 360 days after TCRalphabeta/CD19-depleted stem cell transplant. These receptors were taken from a boy in the first two years of life who had a stem cell transplant for acute myeloid leukemia, so the T cells may come from the graft donor. Each CDR3 is given with its conserved first and last residue. The D gene is left open where the match is weak. Some rows mark clone size as missing; the rest say once, few, many or name a class of expanded clone.

.	14	.	TRBJ2-1	TRBV3-1	TGTGCCAGCAGCCAACAGGGAGGATTCAATGAGCAGTTCTTC	CASSQQGGFNEQFF
many	16	.	TRBJ1-2	TRBV12-3/TRBV12-4	TGTGCCAGCAGTTATATGGGACATCTCGCTAACTATGGCTACACCTTC	CASSYMGHLANYGYTF
few	13	.	TRBJ2-7	TRBV10-3	TGTGCCATCGGAGGGGGACAGACCTACGAGCAGTACTTC	CAIGGGQTYEQYF
many	13	TRBD1	TRBJ1-1	TRBV29-1	TGCAGCGTTACTACAGGGGGTAACACTGAAGCTTTCTTT	CSVTTGGNTEAFF
.	14	.	TRBJ1-1	TRBV29-1	TGCAGCGTGGCGGGTACCCAGGGTAACACTGAAGCTTTCTTT	CSVAGTQGNTEAFF
many	22	TRBD2	TRBJ2-5	TRBV3-1	TGTGCCAGCAGCCTCCCAAGGCCCTTAGGGACTAGCGGGGGCCGATACCAAGAGACCCAGTACTTC	CASSLPRPLGTSGGRYQETQYF
many	12	.	TRBJ2-5	TRBV12-3/TRBV12-4	TGTGCCAGCACGGGAGATCGAGTGACCCAGTACTTC	CASTGDRVTQYF
many	15	.	TRBJ2-1	TRBV19	TGTGCCAGTAATGGGATGGGAAGTCTCTACAATGAGCAGTTCTTC	CASNGMGSLYNEQFF
many	14	.	TRBJ1-5	TRBV20-1	TGCAGTGCGCTTGTAGGTATTAGCAATCAGCCCCAGCATTTT	CSALVGISNQPQHF
many	13	.	TRBJ2-1	TRBV29-1	TGCAGCGGGGAGGAGTTTCCTTACAATGAGCAGTTCTTC	CSGEEFPYNEQFF
.	14	.	TRBJ2-6	TRBV13	TGTGCCAGCAACGCGTACTCTGGGGCCAACGTCCTGACTTTC	CASNAYSGANVLTF
.	15	TRBD1	TRBJ1-2	TRBV9	TGTGCCAGCAGCGGACTCGACAGGGAAGTCTATGGCTACACCTTC	CASSGLDREVYGYTF
.	15	TRBD2	TRBJ2-3	TRBV20-1	TGCAGTGCTAGAGAGGGGGGAGGGGGCACAGATACGCAGTATTTT	CSAREGGGGTDTQYF
few	14	TRBD1	TRBJ2-5	TRBV10-1	TGCGCCAGCAGTGACGGACAGGGGAGAGAGACCCAGTACTTC	CASSDGQGRETQYF
many	14	TRBD1	TRBJ2-7	TRBV2	TGTGCCAGCAGCCAGACAGGGATAGGCTACGAGCAGTACTTC	CASSQTGIGYEQYF
many	13	.	TRBJ2-1	TRBV20-1	TGCAGTGCCCCAGGGACTTTATACAATGAGCAGTTCTTC	CSAPGTLYNEQFF
few	14	.	TRBJ1-3	TRBV20-1	TGCAGTGCTAGTCCTCCAGGGACTGGAAACACCATATATTTT	CSASPPGTGNTIYF
many	16	TRBD1	TRBJ2-4	TRBV20-1	TGCAGTGCTAGAGATCCCGGACAGGGCGAGAGAAACATTCAGTACTTC	CSARDPGQGERNIQYF
.	15	.	TRBJ1-6	TRBV28	TGTGCCAGCGGAGATTTGACCGCGAGGGATTCACCCCTCCACTTT	CASGDLTARDSPLHF
.	11	.	TRBJ2-7	TRBV10-3	TGTGCCATCAGTGAGGCGGACGAGCAGTACTTC	CAISEADEQYF
.	15	.	TRBJ1-1	TRBV6-5	TGTGCCAGCAGTTACCGAAGGGGAATGAACACTGAAGCTTTCTTT	CASSYRRGMNTEAFF
.	14	.	TRBJ2-7	TRBV6-5	TGTGCCAGCAGTTCTCCGGGACATACATACGAGCAGTACTTC	CASSSPGHTYEQYF
.	13	.	TRBJ1-3	TRBV20-1	TGCAGTGCTAGAGAGGGGGCGCGGAACACCATATATTTT	CSAREGARNTIYF
once	16	TRBD1	TRBJ2-3	TRBV7-3	TGTGCCAGCAGCTCCCCCGGGACAGTGAGCACAGATACGCAGTATTTT	CASSSPGTVSTDTQYF
.	14	TRBD1	TRBJ2-4	TRBV6-5	TGTGCCAGCAGTTCTACGGACAGGGTAAACATTCAGTACTTC	CASSSTDRVNIQYF
many	15	TRBD1	TRBJ1-2	TRBV7-9	TGTGCCAGCAGTTCTACCACCGGGACAGGGTTAGTTCACACCTTC	CASSSTTGTGLVHTF
few	18	TRBD2	TRBJ2-3	TRBV3-1	TGTGCCAGCAGCCCCGGGACCATAGCGGGGGGGGGCACAGATACGCAGTATTTT	CASSPGTIAGGGTDTQYF
.	17	TRBD2	TRBJ2-3	TRBV6-5	TGTGCCAGCAGTTCTGGACTAGCGGGGAGGGGCACAGATACGCAGTATTTT	CASSSGLAGRGTDTQYF
once	14	.	TRBJ2-3	TRBV25-1	TGTGCCAGCAGTGAACCCATGATGGCAGATACGCAGTATTTT	CASSEPMMADTQYF
.	15	TRBD2	TRBJ2-2	TRBV10-3	TGTGCCATCGGTCCTCAGCGGGGGAGCACCGGGGAGCTGTTTTTT	CAIGPQRGSTGELFF
few	11	.	TRBJ2-1	TRBV29-1	TGCAGCGTTGAAGATCTGGACCCCCAGTTCTTC	CSVEDLDPQFF
many	14	TRBD1	TRBJ2-2	TRBV6-5	TGTGCCAGCAGTTTCACAGGGGGCACCGGGGAGCTGTTTTTT	CASSFTGGTGELFF
.	14	TRBD1	TRBJ2-7	TRBV20-1	TGCAGTGCACCGTACAGGGGGCATGAAAACGAGCAGTACTTC	CSAPYRGHENEQYF
many	12	.	TRBJ2-3	TRBV4-1	TGCGCCAGCAGCCTCCAGGCAGATACGCAGTATTTT	CASSLQADTQYF
.	16	TRBD1	TRBJ2-7	TRBV12-3/TRBV12-4	TGTGCCAGCAGTTCACCCGGGACAGGGATTACCTACGAGCAGTACTTC	CASSSPGTGITYEQYF
.	12	.	TRBJ1-4	TRBV20-1	TGCAGTGCTAGAGATGAGGGGACGGAACTGTTTTTT	CSARDEGTELFF
many	12	.	TRBJ2-1	TRBV7-2	TGTGCCAGCACCTCGGTGTACAATGAGCAGTTCTTC	CASTSVYNEQFF
.	19	TRBD2	TRBJ2-1	TRBV5-1	TGCGCCAGCGCTTTTAGCTTCCAGGGAGGGAACTACCTGTACAATGAGCAGTTCTTC	CASAFSFQGGNYLYNEQFF
.	13	.	TRBJ2-3	TRBV3-1	TGTGCCAGCAGCCAAGGTCCCCAAGAAGGGCAGTATTTT	CASSQGPQEGQYF
.	17	TRBD1	TRBJ1-1	TRBV5-1	TGCGCCAGCAGCCCCAGATTTGGACAGGGGTTGAACACTGAAGCTTTCTTT	CASSPRFGQGLNTEAFF
few	16	.	TRBJ1-3	TRBV11-2	TGTGCCAGCAGCTCCGCAGACAGGATCTCTGGAAACACCATATATTTT	CASSSADRISGNTIYF
few	14	.	TRBJ2-5	TRBV25-1	TGTGCCAGCAGTGAATATGGGGCAGGGGAGACCCAGTACTTC	CASSEYGAGETQYF
once	17	TRBD2	TRBJ2-3	TRBV29-1	TGCAGCGTTGGGGGGGAGCTTAGCGGGGCTAGCACAGATACGCAGTATTTT	CSVGGELSGASTDTQYF
few	16	.	TRBJ1-1	TRBV5-1	TGCGCCAGCAGCTTGGTTGGCATCGCCCGCAGCACTGAAGCTTTCTTT	CASSLVGIARSTEAFF
.	14	.	TRBJ2-7	TRBV12-3/TRBV12-4	TGTGCCAGCAGTTTCCTGGGACCCAGCTACGAGCAGTACTTC	CASSFLGPSYEQYF
.	17	.	TRBJ1-5	TRBV18	TGTGCCAGCTCACCACTGCAGGGAGGGCAATGGGATCAGCCCCAGCATTTT	CASSPLQGGQWDQPQHF
.	15	.	TRBJ2-3	TRBV10-3	TGTGCCATCAGTGACTCCCTCGGGACCACAGATACGCAGTATTTT	CAISDSLGTTDTQYF
few	15	.	TRBJ1-6	TRBV20-1	TGCAGTGCTAGACCGGCAGGGTCATTAGGTTCACCCCTCCACTTT	CSARPAGSLGSPLHF
many	18	TRBD2	TRBJ2-5	TRBV4-2	TGTGCCAGCAGCCAAGAGGCATATAGCGGGGCAACGGAAGAGACCCAGTACTTC	CASSQEAYSGATEETQYF
many	17	.	TRBJ2-4	TRBV4-3	TGCGCCAGCAGCCAAGATGGACCATCCCTAGCCAAAAACATTCAGTACTTC	CASSQDGPSLAKNIQYF
.	17	.	TRBJ1-1	TRBV12-3/TRBV12-4	TGTGCCAGCAGTCAAACACCTTTTGCTCGCCTGAACACTGAAGCCTTCTTT	CASSQTPFARLNTEAFF
.	16	.	TRBJ2-5	TRBV7-2	TGTGCCAGCAGCTTAGCTGGACTGTCGTGGGAGGAGACCCAGTACTTC	CASSLAGLSWEETQYF
.	16	.	TRBJ1-1	TRBV5-5	TGTGCCAGCAGCCTTTTCCCCGGGGGATACGACACTGAAGCTTTCTTT	CASSLFPGGYDTEAFF
many	11	.	TRBJ2-1	TRBV5-1	TGCGCCAGCAGCGCCTCGGGAGAGCAGTTCTTC	CASSASGEQFF
few	16	.	TRBJ1-2	TRBV12-3/TRBV12-4	TGTGCCAGCACCCCCGGGGAACAGGCTCTTAACTATGGCTACACCTTC	CASTPGEQALNYGYTF
few	13	.	TRBJ2-7	TRBV7-9	TGTGCCAGCAGCTTATCCGAGTCGTACGAGCAGTACTTC	CASSLSESYEQYF
many	14	.	TRBJ2-7	TRBV12-3/TRBV12-4	TGTGCCAGCACGAAGTCGGGGAAGTCCTACGAGCAGTACTTC	CASTKSGKSYEQYF
once	17	TRBD1	TRBJ2-1	TRBV5-1	TGCGCCAGCAGCTTGCCAGACAGGGAACCTTTGGGCAATGAGCAGTTCTTC	CASSLPDREPLGNEQFF
.	14	.	TRBJ1-6	TRBV12-3/TRBV12-4	TGTGCCAGCAGCCCGGGACTGACAAGGTCACCCCTCCACTTT	CASSPGLTRSPLHF